The sequence of this TCR beta chain was determined in a study of shared clonotypes between healthy human individuals. Between the trimmed V and J ends, which lost 6 bases and 2 bases, there was a span of 11 bases. The CDR3 contains 13 residues. Germline V CDR1 and CDR2: SNHLY, FYNNEI. The assay was immunoSEQ multiplex PCR, and TCRdb's table has in-frame clones only and misses some. The table records approximately 2.4 million clones, almost 96% of them present only once. The rearrangement joins TRBV2 to TRBJ2-7; a possible D gene is TRBD2 (6 bases). The clonotype was recovered from a man younger than 35 in good health. Sequencing input: naive CD4+ T cells sorted from blood. Subset reported: CD45RA+ positively selected. For the CDR3, the DNA is TGTGCCAGCAGCCCCGGGGGTCCCTACGAGCAGTACTTC. It specifies CASSPGGPYEQYF.